This paragraph covers one T cell receptor beta chain sequence. Its antigen is not known. This beta chain slipped into a library made for alpha chains as a stray read, so its size is not meaningful. The CDR3 spans 13 residues. Deletions cut 4 bases from V and 8 bases from J, with 14 bases between. Germline CDR1 and CDR2: LGHDT and YNNKEL (reference sequence). Each CDR3 protein is one row after TCRdb ran MiXCR on the 5' RACE reads. The sample table sets out under 90 distinct CDR3 sequences. Indicated time point: sample taken at primary tumor resection. The donor group consisted of 72 patients who had untreated, early-stage non-small cell lung cancer. Sequencing covered unsorted whole RNA taken from tumor, nontumor lung or frozen PBMC. The data originate from a study of spatial heterogeneity in lung cancer. On the study more broadly: From matched bulk RNA-seq came a T cell module score, which showed a strong correlation with TCR transcript counts in tumor regions.

Study findings and constraints: Sequencing reached an estimated coverage of tumor T cells that was only around 7% for alpha chains and more than 11% for beta chains. It was found that expanded intratumoral alpha and beta TCR counts tracked tumor mutation counts.

This sequence was found in a male donor with early-stage non-small cell lung cancer. The chain couples TRBV3-1 to TRBJ1-2; no firm D call. The sequencing here drew on lung tumor tissue, taken at surgery. The CDR3 nucleotides read TGTGCCAGCAGCCCCCAACCCAGTGAGGGCTACACCTTC. Translation gives CASSPQPSEGYTF. Filled out from reference TRBV3-1 and TRBJ1-2, the complete variable domain reads DTAVSQTPKYLVTQMGNDKSIKCEQNLGHDTMYWYKQDSKKFLKIMFSYNNKELIINETVPNRFSPKSPDKAHLNLHINSLELGDSAVYFCASSPQPSEGYTFGSGTRLTVV.